A few counts support the clone carrying this TCR beta chain. Its target is unknown. CDR3 size: 15 residues. CDR1 and CDR2 from the germline V gene are SGHTA and FQGNSA. Trimming removed 5 bases from V and 5 bases from J; junction bases left unmatched: 9. This entry is derived from a study of T cells after yellow fever vaccination. Across the whole study: When fractions had low cell numbers, they were prepared with SMART-Seq v4 Ultra Low Input.

As TCR cDNA was made by 5'RACE template switching, a universal primer site and UMIs were added. TCRdb reanalysed the 5' RACE reads using MiXCR and keeps one entry per CDR3 protein. This sample has some 240,000 distinct CDR3 sequences, with roughly 5% found just once. Study results and limitations: Most primary-vaccination clones reappeared after the booster (approximately 95% CD4, approximately 88% CD8).

V usage is TRBV7-2 and J usage is TRBJ1-3; 7 bases align to TRBD1. The specimen was CD4+ T cells sorted from PBMCs, collected on the day of the yellow fever booster vaccination. This TCR came from a man younger than 30 who received the YFV17D yellow fever vaccine. The CDR3 region is CASSPARGYRNTIYF. In DNA, the CDR3 is TGTGCCAGCAGCCCAGCCAGGGGGTATAGAAACACCATATATTTT.